This T cell receptor (beta chain) derives from a study of T cells expressing NK-cell markers. Across the whole study: Eight donors were sequenced, of whom seven were HCMV-seropositive, while the remaining one was HCMV-seronegative. Findings and caveats of the study: The study did not resolve the HCMV specificity of expanded NKG2C+ T cell clones. Six of the donors carried dominant NKG2C+ clonotypes that took up 1.0-7.0% of their CD8+ T cells.

The CDR3 is made up of 16 amino acids. Looked up from germline, CDR1 is KGHDR and CDR2 is SFDVKD. About this clonotype: Its specificity is not known.

As the method of synthesis, 5'RACE template switching with UMIs yielded TCR beta cDNA. TCRdb reprocessed the 5' RACE reads and stores each CDR3 protein as one record, lacking DNA. The table gives roughly 450,000 distinct CDR3 sequences; the top ten clones make up over 1.1% of it. Sequences were obtained from blood T cells: a sorted CD56 or NKG2C T cell subset, CD4+ or CD8+ T cells, or bulk PBMC T cells (not recorded which). This chain joins TRBV24-1 and TRBJ2-1; TCRdb reports TRBD2, a call that lacks DNA to check it against. This sequence was found in a woman aged 45-59 years in good health. The CDR3 reads CATSDYLTGFENEQFF.